A single sample gave rise to the 25 T cell receptor beta chains below, sequenced in a study of OX40 agonist ivuxolimab in advanced cancers. The data were produced by immunoSEQ multiplex PCR, yet TCRdb's version contains in-frame clones alone and is incomplete. The sample records about 64,000 clones, approximately 90% being singletons. Source: CD4+ or CD8+ T cells sorted from blood, taken in a trial of the OX40 agonist ivuxolimab. The receptors originated from an adult with an advanced solid tumor such as melanoma, head and neck, liver or kidney cancer.

The chain joins TRBV6-5 to TRBJ2-3, with D maybe TRBD2 (5 bases). The V and J ends lost 2 bases and 3 bases respectively, with 9 bases between them. Germline CDR1 and CDR2: MNHEY and SVGAGI. The CDR3 extends over 14 amino acids. CDR3 in DNA: TGTGCCAGCAGTTACACTAGATCAACAGATACGCAGTATTTT. Amino acid sequence: CASSYTRSTDTQYF.

This sequence joins TRBV5-1 and TRBJ2-5; 10 bases are a match to TRBD2. The V and J ends lost 0 bases and 3 bases, in that order; junction bases with no gene match: 2. CDR1 SGHRS and CDR2 YFSETQ come from the germline V gene. The CDR3 sequence is 15 residues long. The chain's CDR3 is CASSLVLAGKETQYF. DNA for the CDR3: TGCGCCAGCAGCTTGGTACTAGCGGGAAAAGAGACCCAGTACTTC.

The chain has TRBV15 and TRBJ2-2, with unresolved D. The CDR3 is made up of 14 amino acids. The V end was cut by 0 bases, the J end by 6 bases, with 8 bases between. Per the germline V gene, CDR1 is LNHNV and CDR2 is YYDKDF (reference sequence). Written as DNA, the CDR3 is TGTGCCACCAGCAGAGATAGGACCTCCGGGGAGCTGTTTTTT. Its translation: CATSRDRTSGELFF.

Of note for this clone: Additional DNA sequences in this sample encode the identical CDR3. The V gene is TRBV18, the J gene TRBJ2-7, with 9 bases lining up with TRBD1. The ends lost 3 bases at V and 0 bases at J; junction bases unmatched: 3. This CDR3 comprises 15 residues. The germline V gene encodes CDR1 KGHSH and CDR2 LQKENI. The CDR3 nucleotides read TGTGCCAGCTCACCCCCGGGACAGGGCTCCTACGAGCAGTACTTC. Translating it yields CASSPPGQGSYEQYF. The entire variable domain, with the rest obtained from reference TRBV18 and TRBJ2-7, is as follows: NAGVMQNPRHLVRRRGQEARLRCSPMKGHSHVYWYRQLPEEGLKFMVYLQKENIIDESGMPKERFSAEFPKEGPSILRIQQVVRGDSAAYFCASSPPGQGSYEQYFGPGTRLTVT.

V gene TRBV6-1 combines with J gene TRBJ1-4, with TRBD1 matching 10 bases. The CDR3 is 14 residues long. The J segment lost 7 bases and the V segment lost 7 bases, leaving 6 bases of the junction unmatched. The germline CDR1 and CDR2 sequences are MNHNS and SASEGT. This CDR3 reads CASNPGQGFEKLFF. The CDR3 DNA reads as TGTGCCAGCAACCCGGGACAGGGGTTTGAAAAACTGTTTTTT.

The CDR3 DNA follows: TGTGCCAGTAGTATGGCGGGACAGGCCCTTCAGCCCCAGCATTTT. Residues: CASSMAGQALQPQHF. The J gene is TRBJ1-5, the V gene TRBV19, with 8 positions matching TRBD1. CDR1 is LNHDA, CDR2 SQIVND, per germline (reference sequence). The CDR3 consists of 15 residues. Trimming at V came to 3 bases and at J to 6 bases, leaving 7 bases not matched to a gene.

This chain joins TRBV6-5 and TRBJ2-1, with D possibly being TRBD2 (5 bases). The V end lost 4 bases, the J end lost 0 bases, and 7 bases lay between the germline ends. Germline CDR1 reads MNHEY; CDR2 reads SVGAGI. The length of the CDR3 is 14 residues. The CDR3 DNA follows: TGTGCCAGCAGTTCGGACTTCTCCTACAATGAGCAGTTCTTC. This translates into CASSSDFSYNEQFF.

The rearrangement joins TRBV5-8 to TRBJ2-5, with D unresolved. Germline V CDR1 and CDR2: SGHTS, YDEGEE. With 5 bases removed from V and 5 bases from J, the gap between germline ends came to 7 bases. This CDR3 has 11 amino acids. CDR3 sequence reads: CASSRWETQYF. In DNA form, the CDR3 reads TGTGCCAGCAGTCGATGGGAGACCCAGTACTTC. The full variable domain, its missing parts supplied by reference TRBV5-8 and TRBJ2-5, is EAGVTQSPTHLIKTRGQQATLRCSPISGHTSVYWYQQALGLGLQFLLWYDEGEERNRGNFPPRFSGRQFPNYSSELNVNALELEDSALYLCASSRWETQYFGPGTRLLVL.

The chain uses TRBV19 and TRBJ1-1; D is perhaps TRBD1 (5 bases). Germline CDR1 LNHDA, CDR2 SQIVND (reference sequence). With 7 bases removed from V and 1 base from J, the gap between germline ends came to 7 bases. The CDR3 sequence is 12 residues long. CDR3 amino acids: CASNDRNTEAFF. CDR3 DNA sequence: TGTGCCAGTAACGACAGGAACACTGAAGCTTTCTTT.

CDR3 in amino acids: CATRFTSTDTQYF. Here the CDR3 DNA reads TGTGCCACTCGGTTTACTAGCACAGATACGCAGTATTTT. The V gene is TRBV18, the J gene TRBJ2-3; D gene unclear. This CDR3 spans 13 amino acids. Trimming took 10 bases from V and 0 from J, leaving 11 bases between them. Germline loops: CDR1 KGHSH, CDR2 LQKENI.

This clone came up once. The chain joins TRBV21-1 to TRBJ1-3. TRBV21-1 is classified as a pseudogene. This CDR3 has 16 amino acids. The CDR3 is CASSYGLQHARNTIYF. For the CDR3, the DNA is TGTGCCAGCAGCTACGGGTTACAACACGCACGAAACACCATATATTTT.

The chain links TRBV28 to TRBJ2-7; TRBD2 agrees at 8 bases. J gave up 4 bases and V 1 base, and 18 bases lay outside the gene matches. Germline loops: CDR1 MDHEN, CDR2 SYDVKM. The CDR3 runs 19 residues. Here the CDR3 reads CASSLLGSGTMRKSYEQYF. The CDR3 nucleotides are TGTGCCAGCAGTTTATTGGGTAGCGGGACAATGAGGAAATCATACGAGCAGTACTTC.

A note on this clone: Relative to the germline gene, one junction end is altered; a read error may explain this. The genes are TRBV5-1 and TRBJ2-5; D remains unclear. CDR1 is SGHRS and CDR2 is YFSETQ in the germline V gene. The CDR3 covers 14 residues. This CDR3 reads CASRLEQIQETQYF. The CDR3 nucleotides are TGCGCCAGCAGATTGGAGCAGATTCAAGAGACCCAGTACTTC.

The V and J genes are TRBV19 and TRBJ1-3; no clear D gene. The V gene lost 4 bases and the J gene lost 7 bases, with 14 bases spanning the gap. Germline assignment: CDR1 LNHDA and CDR2 SQIVND (reference sequence). CDR3 length equals 14 residues. The CDR3, as DNA: TGTGCCAGTAGTAGACACCTAAGCGGGAACACCATATATTTT. Translating gives CASSRHLSGNTIYF.

The chain joins TRBV9 to TRBJ2-5, with TRBD2 matching 8 bases. With 4 bases clipped from V and 4 bases from J, the junction kept 3 bases outside the gene matches. CDR3 length: 13 residues. From germline, CDR1 is SGDLS and CDR2 YYNGEE. CDR3 coding DNA: TGTGCCAGCAGCCCAGGACTAGCAGAGACCCAGTACTTC. Translating gives CASSPGLAETQYF.

The chain couples TRBV7-9 to TRBJ1-1, with D perhaps TRBD1 (5 bases). Trimming left V 5 bases short and J 5 bases short, with 27 bases between. The germline V gene encodes CDR1 SEHNR and CDR2 FQNEAQ (reference sequence). The CDR3 runs 18 residues. CDR3 bases: TGTGCCAGCAGCCCCTACCCTCAGCTGGCGGGGCCTAGAACTGAAGCTTTCTTT. It is translated as CASSPYPQLAGPRTEAFF.

In its sample, this clone was seen once. J is TRBJ1-3 and V is TRBV7-6; no reliable D call. Germline V gives CDR1 SGHVS, CDR2 FNYEAQ. Trimming shortened V by 1 base and J by 3 bases, and 1 base separated the two germline ends. This CDR3 is built from 12 residues. The CDR3 sequence: CASSLDGNTIYF. CDR3 nucleotides: TGTGCCAGCAGCTTAGATGGAAACACCATATATTTT. The whole variable domain, remainder taken from reference TRBV7-6 and TRBJ1-3, is GAGVSQSPRYKVTKRGQDVALRCDPISGHVSLYWYRQALGQGPEFLTYFNYEAQQDKSGLPNDRFSAERPEGSISTLTIQRTEQRDSAMYRCASSLDGNTIYFGEGSWLTVV.

The chain has TRBV29-1 and TRBJ2-3; tentative D call: TRBD1 (6 bases). CDR1 SQVTM and CDR2 ANQGSEA come from the germline V gene. Trimming took 8 bases from V and 1 from J, leaving 16 bases between them. The CDR3 runs to 14 residues. DNA of the CDR3: TGCAGCATTAACCTGGGGGCAGGCACAGATACGCAGTATTTT. This gives the protein CSINLGAGTDTQYF.

CDR3 sequence (DNA): TGTGCCAGCAGCCCGAGAGCGACTAGCCAAGAGACCCAGTACTTC. Its translation is CASSPRATSQETQYF. This rearrangement joins TRBV11-2 to TRBJ2-5; a possible D gene is TRBD2 (6 bases). Trimming took 5 bases from V and 1 from J, leaving 14 bases between them. The CDR3 is made up of 15 amino acids. Per germline, CDR1 SGHAT and CDR2 FQNNGV.

This sequence joins TRBV30 and TRBJ2-3; TRBD1 matches at 8 bases. Germline CDR1 reads GTSNPN; CDR2 reads SVGIG (reference sequence). This CDR3 spans 15 amino acids. With V trimmed by 2 bases and J by 2 bases, 6 bases remained unmatched. The CDR3: CAWSQDRGHTDTQYF. The CDR3 DNA sequence: TGTGCCTGGAGTCAAGACAGGGGCCACACAGATACGCAGTATTTT.

The chain links TRBV7-9 to TRBJ2-4; 7 bases are a match to TRBD2. The germline V gene encodes CDR1 SEHNR and CDR2 FQNEAQ (reference sequence). Losses at the gene ends were 1 base for V and 7 bases for J; bases not matched to a gene: 10. This CDR3 spans 16 amino acids. DNA of the CDR3: TGTGCCAGCAGCTTAGGTAGAACCCCCGGGGGGAACATTCAGTACTTC. It yields the protein CASSLGRTPGGNIQYF.

The V gene is TRBV7-9, the J gene TRBJ2-1; TRBD2 might be the D (5 bases). Between the trimmed V and J ends, which lost 1 base and 9 bases, there was a span of 19 bases. This CDR3 is 16 amino acids long. Germline V CDR1 and CDR2: SEHNR, FQNEAQ (reference sequence). The CDR3 DNA is TGTGCCAGCAGCTTAGGAAACGGGATGGGTAACATTGAGCAGTTCTTC. Its protein is CASSLGNGMGNIEQFF.

This chain uses TRBV19 with TRBJ1-5; D is ambiguous. CDR1 and CDR2 (germline): LNHDA, SQIVND (reference sequence). Between the trimmed V and J ends, which lost 6 bases and 4 bases, there was a span of 13 bases. CDR3 length: 14 residues. Written as DNA, the CDR3 is TGTGCCAGTAGCGCGCTAGCCCCTAATCAGCCCCAGCATTTT. Amino acids: CASSALAPNQPQHF.

The rearrangement uses TRBV15 and TRBJ2-2; tentative D call: TRBD1 (6 bases). V was clipped by 5 bases and J by 4 bases, with 20 bases between them. CDR1 LNHNV and CDR2 YYDKDF come from the germline V gene (reference sequence). The CDR3 sequence is 17 residues long. The CDR3 protein is CATSDRFPFRGTGELFF. The CDR3 nucleotides are TGTGCCACCAGCGACAGGTTCCCCTTTAGGGGCACCGGGGAGCTGTTTTTT.

The chain links TRBV4-1 to TRBJ2-5; the match to TRBD1 covers 10 bases. CDR1 and CDR2 (germline): MGHRA, YSYEKL. The length of the CDR3 is 15 residues. Trimming at V came to 5 bases and at J to 2 bases, leaving 5 bases not matched to a gene. This chain's CDR3 is CASSGRDRGQETQYF. CDR3 nucleotides: TGCGCCAGCAGCGGCCGGGACAGGGGACAAGAGACCCAGTACTTC.